Described below is a single TCR beta chain sequence and its context. The data were obtained in a study of blood T cell repertoires in COVID-19. Study details: Acute and convalescent COVID-19 samples came from the United States, Italy and Spain. PBMCs, B-cell-depleted T cells, or T cells were the source of the cDNA or gDNA that made up the material.

Per the study methods: Reference gene primer amplification gave nucleated cell count estimates. The protocol was immunoSEQ multiplex PCR, while the TCRdb copy is restricted to in-frame clones and leaves out a portion. The V and J calls and clone size are taken from that table; D and trimming were inferred from the DNA. The top ten clones hold over 2% of a sample with approximately 99,000 clones, approximately 85% of them seen once. Unmatched junction bases numbered 11, after V lost 3 bases and J lost 0 bases. Looked up from germline, CDR1 is SGHAT and CDR2 is FQNNGV. The CDR3 sequence is 17 residues long.

The sequenced sample was peripheral blood. This receptor was taken from a human donor in a cohort sampled during active COVID-19. The chain combines TRBV11-2 with TRBJ2-7; 7 bases line up with TRBD1. CDR3 coding DNA: TGTGCCAGCAGCTTGGCAGGACCCGGGACAGCCTCCTACGAGCAGTACTTC. Translation gives CASSLAGPGTASYEQYF.